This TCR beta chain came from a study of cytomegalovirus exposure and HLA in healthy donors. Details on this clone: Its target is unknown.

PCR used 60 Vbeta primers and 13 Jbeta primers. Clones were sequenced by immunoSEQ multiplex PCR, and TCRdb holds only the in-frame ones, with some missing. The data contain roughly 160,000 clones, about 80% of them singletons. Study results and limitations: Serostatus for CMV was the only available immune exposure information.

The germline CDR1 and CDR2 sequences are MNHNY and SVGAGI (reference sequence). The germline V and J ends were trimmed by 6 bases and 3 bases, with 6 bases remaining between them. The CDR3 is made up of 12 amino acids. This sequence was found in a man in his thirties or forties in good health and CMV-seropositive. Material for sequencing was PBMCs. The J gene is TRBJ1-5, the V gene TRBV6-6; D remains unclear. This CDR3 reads CASSRFNQPQHF. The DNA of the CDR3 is TGTGCCAGCAGCAGGTTCAATCAGCCCCAGCATTTT.